The 29 T cell receptor beta chains in this list originate from one sample, sequenced in a study of blood T cell repertoires in COVID-19. TCRdb's table, derived via immunoSEQ multiplex PCR, lists solely in-frame clones and lacks some. The sample holds approximately 240,000 clones, 70% to 90% seen once. Sequences were obtained from peripheral blood. Receptors originate from a middle-aged woman who had recovered from COVID-19.

Only one count was recorded for this clone. The V gene is TRBV19, the J gene TRBJ1-5, with 11 bases aligning to TRBD1. Germline values: CDR1 LNHDA, CDR2 SQIVND (reference sequence). With V trimmed by 3 bases and J by 6 bases, 4 bases remained unmatched. The CDR3 runs to 15 residues. The CDR3, as DNA: TGTGCCAGTAGTATCCGGGGACAGGGGGTTCAGCCCCAGCATTTT. It specifies CASSIRGQGVQPQHF.

This chain links TRBV3-1 (or the pseudogene TRBV3-2) with TRBJ2-7, with D tentatively TRBD2 (5 bases). Deletions cut 5 bases from V and 0 bases from J, with 17 bases between. Germline CDR1 reads LGHDT; CDR2 reads YNNKEL (reference sequence). This CDR3 region has 16 residues. The CDR3 region is CASSGVGRRSSYEQYF. CDR3 bases: TGTGCCAGCAGCGGAGTCGGGCGGAGGAGCTCCTACGAGCAGTACTTC.

The chain employs TRBV19 and TRBJ2-7; D is unresolved. With 4 bases removed from V and 0 bases from J, the gap between germline ends came to 10 bases. Germline V gene lookup returns CDR1 LNHDA and CDR2 SQIVND (reference sequence). CDR3 length: 14 residues. This CDR3 is CASSNSSFSYEQYF. The CDR3 DNA is TGTGCCAGTAGTAACAGTTCCTTCTCCTACGAGCAGTACTTC.

This clone was seen just once. This rearrangement joins TRBV27 to TRBJ2-7; 7 positions agree with TRBD1. The CDR3 runs 17 residues. After removal of 0 bases from V and 5 bases from J, the junction contained 13 bases not matched to a gene. Germline values: CDR1 MNHEY, CDR2 SMNVEV (reference sequence). The CDR3 DNA reads as TGTGCCAGCAGTTTATCCAATCGACAGGGAATCAACGACGAGCAGTACTTC. Protein: CASSLSNRQGINDEQYF.

The V call is TRBV19, the J call TRBJ2-4, with TRBD1 matching 12 bases. This CDR3 comprises 21 residues. Germline assignment: CDR1 LNHDA and CDR2 SQIVND (reference sequence). J was trimmed by 0 bases and V by 1 base; bases with no gene match: 13. CDR3 coding DNA: TGTGCCAGTAGTATAGTAGGGTTGGGACAGGGGGCGATTCTAGCCAAAAACATTCAGTACTTC. Protein: CASSIVGLGQGAILAKNIQYF.

There are a few counts of this clone. This chain joins TRBV29-1 and TRBJ1-2; D is undetermined. This CDR3 contains 13 residues. Germline V gives CDR1 SQVTM, CDR2 ANQGSEA. Here the CDR3 reads CVSETGSNYGYTF. The CDR3 nucleotides read TGCGTCTCAGAGACGGGGTCTAACTATGGCTACACCTTC.

The chain carries TRBV30 and TRBJ1-5; D is perhaps TRBD1 (5 bases). The V and J ends lost 0 bases and 0 bases respectively, with 9 bases between them. This CDR3 comprises 15 residues. CDR1 GTSNPN and CDR2 SVGIG come from the germline V gene (reference sequence). CDR3 sequence reads: CAWSVDSTSNQPQHF. DNA for the CDR3: TGTGCCTGGAGTGTAGACAGTACTAGCAATCAGCCCCAGCATTTT. The variable domain in full, with the rest retrieved from reference TRBV30 and TRBJ1-5, is SQTIHQWPATLVQPVGSPLSLECTVEGTSNPNLYWYRQAAGRGLQLLFYSVGIGQISSEVPQNLSASRPQDRQFILSSKKLLLSDSGFYLCAWSVDSTSNQPQHFGDGTRLSIL.

This clone was observed a handful of times. The rearrangement joins TRBV6-2 or TRBV6-3 to TRBJ2-7; D call uncertain. The CDR3 is 14 amino acids. The germline V gene encodes CDR1 MNHEY and CDR2 SVGEGT. Trimming took off 1 base at V and 5 bases at J, with 12 bases between the two ends. The CDR3 protein is CASSYFAKTNEQYF. In nucleotides, the CDR3 is TGTGCCAGCAGTTACTTCGCGAAAACTAACGAGCAGTACTTC.

The chain uses TRBV19 and TRBJ2-6; 10 nucleotides align to TRBD1. The CDR3 covers 20 residues. V gave up 5 bases and J gave up 2 bases; unmatched junction bases: 15. Germline assignment: CDR1 LNHDA and CDR2 SQIVND (reference sequence). This CDR3 is CASSSIRSGTGAPGANVLTF. CDR3 nucleotides: TGTGCCAGTAGTTCTATACGTTCCGGGACAGGGGCCCCTGGGGCCAACGTCCTGACTTTC. The full variable domain, its missing parts supplied by reference TRBV19 and TRBJ2-6, is DGGITQSPKYLFRKEGQNVTLSCEQNLNHDAMYWYRQDPGQGLRLIYYSQIVNDFQKGDIAEGYSVSREKKESFPLTVTSAQKNPTAFYLCASSSIRSGTGAPGANVLTFGAGSRLTVL.

J is TRBJ1-5 and V is TRBV29-1; 7 bases agree with TRBD1. Looked up from germline, CDR1 is SQVTM and CDR2 is ANQGSEA. CDR3 length: 13 amino acids. Trimming at V came to 6 bases and at J to 4 bases, leaving 6 bases not matched to a gene. The chain's CDR3 is CSVVTGMNQPQHF. In DNA form, the CDR3 reads TGCAGCGTCGTGACAGGGATGAATCAGCCCCAGCATTTT. Drawing the rest from reference TRBV29-1 and TRBJ1-5, the complete variable domain is SAVISQKPSRDICQRGTSLTIQCQVDSQVTMMFWYRQQPGQSLTLIATANQGSEATYESGFVIDKFPISRPNLTFSTLTVSNMSPEDSSIYLCSVVTGMNQPQHFGDGTRLSIL.

The V gene is TRBV3-1 (or the pseudogene TRBV3-2), the J gene TRBJ1-2; 9 nucleotides agree with TRBD1. The CDR3 contains 14 residues. The junction had 9 bases not matched to a gene; V was cut back by 5 bases and J by 8 bases. In germline, CDR1 is LGHDT, CDR2 YNNKEL (reference sequence). CDR3 sequence reads: CASSSRQGGRGYTF. CDR3 bases: TGTGCCAGCAGCTCCCGACAGGGGGGCCGAGGCTACACCTTC.

V and J are TRBV30 and TRBJ1-2; 8 bases are a match to TRBD1. Germline V CDR1 and CDR2: GTSNPN, SVGIG (reference sequence). V dropped 6 bases and J dropped 5; count of bases not matched to a gene: 2. This CDR3 is built from 11 residues. In nucleotides, the CDR3 is TGTGCCTGCCGACAGGGGTATGGCTACACCTTC. Its translation is CACRQGYGYTF.

The chain uses TRBV19 and TRBJ2-4, with a weak D call TRBD2 (5 bases). V was clipped by 1 base and J by 1 base, with 14 bases between them. CDR3 length equals 17 residues. The germline V gene encodes CDR1 LNHDA and CDR2 SQIVND (reference sequence). CDR3: CASSIVGFPGAKNIQYF. In DNA form, the CDR3 reads TGTGCCAGTAGTATAGTAGGCTTCCCGGGGGCCAAAAACATTCAGTACTTC. Combining the CDR3 with reference TRBV19 and TRBJ2-4 gives the whole variable domain DGGITQSPKYLFRKEGQNVTLSCEQNLNHDAMYWYRQDPGQGLRLIYYSQIVNDFQKGDIAEGYSVSREKKESFPLTVTSAQKNPTAFYLCASSIVGFPGAKNIQYFGAGTRLSVL.

The chain joins TRBV7-2 to TRBJ2-5; 7 nucleotides match TRBD1. CDR3 length: 14 amino acids. CDR1 SGHTA and CDR2 FQGNSA come from the germline V gene. J gave up 5 bases and V 5 bases, and 8 bases lay outside the gene matches. The CDR3 DNA sequence: TGTGCCAGCAGCGTCAGGGGGATAGGGGAGACCCAGTACTTC. Its protein is CASSVRGIGETQYF.

Comments on this clone: At the DNA level, this CDR3 is encoded by other sequences in the same sample as well. CDR3 residues: CASSPQGGNQPQHF. CDR3 bases: TGTGCCAGCTCACCCCAGGGGGGCAATCAGCCCCAGCATTTT. This chain uses TRBV18 with TRBJ1-5, with 7 bases lining up with TRBD1. The CDR3 has 14 residues. Germline CDR1 and CDR2: KGHSH and LQKENI. Trimming cost V 3 bases and J 2 bases; bases outside gene matches: 1.

The CDR3 coding sequence is TGTGCCAGCAGTGAAGAGGAAGGGCTTGGACAGGGGGGAGAGACCCAGTACTTC. It translates to CASSEEEGLGQGGETQYF. This chain connects TRBV2 to TRBJ2-5, with 10 nucleotides matching TRBD1. This CDR3 is built from 18 residues. CDR1 is SNHLY, CDR2 FYNNEI, per germline. The V segment lost 1 base and the J segment 4 bases; nucleotides outside the gene matches: 12.

The rearrangement joins TRBV5-1 to TRBJ1-2, with TRBD1 matching 10 bases. This CDR3 is 16 amino acids long. Losses at the gene ends were 4 bases for V and 5 bases for J; bases not matched to a gene: 11. Germline-derived CDR1 and CDR2 are SGHRS and YFSETQ. CDR3 in DNA: TGCGCCAGCAGCATTGCGGGACAGGGGTCCCTATATGGCTACACCTTC. It encodes CASSIAGQGSLYGYTF.

This chain uses TRBV21-1 with TRBJ1-5; the table's D gene call, TRBD1, was not cross checked with the DNA. TRBV21-1 constitutes a pseudogene. This CDR3 has 15 residues. CDR3 sequence reads: CASSKGQVPNQPQHF. CDR3 DNA: TGTGCCAGCAGCAAAGGACAGGTCCCCAATCAGCCCCAGCATTTT.

This clone was picked up one time. The gene calls are TRBV18 and TRBJ2-5; 10 bases fit TRBD1. The trim removed 2 bases at V and 5 bases at J, leaving 8 bases unmatched. CDR1 and CDR2 from the germline V gene are KGHSH and LQKENI. There are 16 residues in the CDR3. The CDR3 nucleotides read TGTGCCAGCTCACCATTGGGACAGGGGATTTTGGAGACCCAGTACTTC. Its translation: CASSPLGQGILETQYF. The complete variable domain, with remaining parts taken from reference TRBV18 and TRBJ2-5, reads NAGVMQNPRHLVRRRGQEARLRCSPMKGHSHVYWYRQLPEEGLKFMVYLQKENIIDESGMPKERFSAEFPKEGPSILRIQQVVRGDSAAYFCASSPLGQGILETQYFGPGTRLLVL.

The chain has TRBV7-3 and TRBJ2-1; 10 bases match TRBD1. The CDR3 spans 15 residues. The V and J ends lost 5 bases and 1 base, in that order; junction bases with no gene match: 2. Germline values: CDR1 SGHTA, CDR2 FQGTGA. CDR3 coding DNA: TGTGCCAGCAGCCTGGGACAGGGGTCCTACAATGAGCAGTTCTTC. It specifies CASSLGQGSYNEQFF.

The chain joins TRBV6-6 to TRBJ2-3; TRBD2 matches 7 bases. Germline V gives CDR1 MNHNY, CDR2 SVGAGI (reference sequence). The CDR3 extends over 16 amino acids. J was trimmed by 1 base and V by 4 bases; bases with no gene match: 8. The CDR3, as DNA: TGTGCCAGCAGTTCCCGGGGGAGCGGGGGCACAGATACGCAGTATTTT. Encoded protein: CASSSRGSGGTDTQYF.

The chain recombines TRBV4-3 with TRBJ2-7; D is possibly TRBD1 (6 bases). Germline V gene sequence: CDR1 LGHNA, CDR2 YSLEER. V gave up 4 bases and J gave up 0 bases, with 13 bases separating them. This CDR3 region has 15 residues. CDR3 loop: CASSPGVISSYEQYF. CDR3 nucleotide sequence: TGCGCCAGCAGCCCAGGGGTGATAAGCTCCTACGAGCAGTACTTC.

The chain joins TRBV24-1 to TRBJ2-7, with no clear D. This CDR3 comprises 13 residues. Between the trimmed V and J ends, which lost 3 bases and 7 bases, there was a span of 12 bases. CDR1 and CDR2 (germline): KGHDR, SFDVKD. CDR3 amino acids: CATSDGAAREQYF. In nucleotides, the CDR3 is TGTGCCACCAGTGATGGCGCTGCGAGGGAGCAGTACTTC.

This chain connects TRBV7-9 to TRBJ1-4; D ambiguous. The V gene's germline CDR1 is SEHNR and CDR2 FQNEAQ (reference sequence). The CDR3 has 14 residues. The V end lost 10 bases, the J end lost 5 bases, and 17 bases lay between the germline ends. The CDR3 bases are TGTGCCACCGAGGCGGTTTTTGCGAATGAAAAACTGTTTTTT. Protein product: CATEAVFANEKLFF.

V usage is TRBV3-1 (or the pseudogene TRBV3-2) and J usage is TRBJ2-5, with TRBD1 identical over 7 bases. Unmatched junction bases numbered 4, after V lost 6 bases and J lost 3 bases. Germline assignment: CDR1 LGHDT and CDR2 YNNKEL (reference sequence). The CDR3 covers 13 residues. The CDR3 spells CASSVRGKETQYF. The CDR3, as DNA: TGTGCCAGCAGTGTCAGGGGGAAAGAGACCCAGTACTTC.

V and J are TRBV19 and TRBJ2-2; TRBD2 is a possible D gene (5 bases). Germline loops: CDR1 LNHDA, CDR2 SQIVND (reference sequence). The germline V and J ends were trimmed by 6 bases and 6 bases, with 20 bases remaining between them. CDR3 length: 16 residues. The CDR3 DNA sequence: TGTGCCAGTAGATCACCCGGGTGGGAGAGGGCCGGGGAGCTGTTTTTT. This codes for CASRSPGWERAGELFF.

The rearrangement uses TRBV7-9 and TRBJ2-2, with D perhaps matching TRBD2 (5 bases). Germline assignment: CDR1 SEHNR and CDR2 FQNEAQ (reference sequence). The CDR3 covers 15 residues. V was trimmed by 3 bases and J by 2 bases, leaving 10 bases between them. In DNA, the CDR3 is TGTGCCAGCAGCTTGCTGGACTCTAACACCGGGGAGCTGTTTTTT. This sequence encodes CASSLLDSNTGELFF. Combining the CDR3 with reference TRBV7-9 and TRBJ2-2 gives the whole variable domain DTGVSQNPRHKITKRGQNVTFRCDPISEHNRLYWYRQTLGQGPEFLTYFQNEAQLEKSRLLSDRFSAERPKGSFSTLEIQRTEQGDSAMYLCASSLLDSNTGELFFGEGSRLTVL.

This chain joins TRBV28 and TRBJ1-4, with D possibly being TRBD1 (5 bases). V was clipped by 2 bases and J by 6 bases, with 10 bases between them. The germline CDR1 and CDR2 sequences are MDHEN and SYDVKM. This CDR3 contains 14 residues. Written as DNA, the CDR3 is TGTGCCAGCAGTTTAGCCGGGGGAGATGAAAAACTGTTTTTT. This sequence encodes CASSLAGGDEKLFF.

CDR3 sequence (DNA): TGTGCCAGCAGTCCCCCCGACTGGCGGGGGCAGTACTTC. It encodes CASSPPDWRGQYF. V is TRBV12-3 or TRBV12-4 and J is TRBJ2-7; perhaps TRBD2 as D (6 bases). V was trimmed by 5 bases and J by 9 bases, leaving 17 bases between them. The length of the CDR3 is 13 residues.